The 21 T cell receptor beta chains reported below all come from one sample, sequenced in a study of blood T cell repertoires in COVID-19. Repertoires were generated with immunoSEQ multiplex PCR, while TCRdb's copy carries only in-frame clones and drops some. Of approximately 280,000 clones listed, roughly 89% are singletons. Sequencing was performed on PBMCs or T cells enriched from blood (not recorded which). The receptors stem from a woman in her forties who had recovered from COVID-19.

The chain uses TRBV27 and TRBJ2-7, with D perhaps TRBD1 (6 bases). CDR3 size: 15 residues. The germline V gene encodes CDR1 MNHEY and CDR2 SMNVEV (reference sequence). V lost 4 bases, J lost 5 bases, and 18 bases lay in between. The CDR3 is CASSSRVFKGDEQYF. In DNA form, the CDR3 reads TGTGCCAGCAGTTCAAGGGTGTTTAAGGGGGACGAGCAGTACTTC.

The chain couples TRBV3-1 (or the pseudogene TRBV3-2) to TRBJ2-7; a weak D match, TRBD2 (6 bases). The CDR3 sequence is 13 residues long. CDR1 and CDR2 from the germline V gene are LGHDT and YNNKEL (reference sequence). Trimming removed 2 bases at V and 7 bases at J, with 12 bases between. CDR3 bases: TGTGCCAGCAGCCAACGGGAGTTACGGGAGCAGTACTTC. Translating gives CASSQRELREQYF.

The rearrangement uses TRBV12-3 or TRBV12-4 and TRBJ2-4; no firm D call. The CDR3 has 11 residues. Trimming shortened V by 7 bases and J by 7 bases, and 8 bases separated the two germline ends. Here the CDR3 DNA reads TGTGCCAGCACCCTTTCGAACATTCAGTACTTC. Its translation: CASTLSNIQYF.

This sequence joins TRBV7-9 and TRBJ1-2, with no clear D. The V and J ends lost 4 bases and 7 bases respectively, with 13 bases between them. Germline CDR1 SEHNR, CDR2 FQNEAQ (reference sequence). The CDR3 runs 13 residues. In DNA form, the CDR3 reads TGTGCCAGCAGCTCGGCGGTAACGGCTGGCTACACCTTC. This codes for CASSSAVTAGYTF.

This clone was counted once. The chain employs TRBV2 and TRBJ2-1; 10 bases are a match to TRBD1. V shed 6 bases and J 5 bases; nucleotides not matched to a gene: 10. The CDR3 is made up of 16 amino acids. Germline V gives CDR1 SNHLY, CDR2 FYNNEI. This chain's CDR3 is CASRPTGTGVHNEQFF. The CDR3 coding sequence is TGTGCCAGCAGGCCAACCGGGACAGGGGTCCACAATGAGCAGTTCTTC.

This clone was observed a few times. V and J are TRBV7-9 and TRBJ2-7, with D tentatively TRBD2 (6 bases). V was shortened by 5 bases and J by 9 bases, with 23 bases between the two germline ends. This CDR3 comprises 15 residues. From germline, CDR1 is SEHNR and CDR2 FQNEAQ (reference sequence). The DNA of the CDR3 is TGTGCCAGCAGCAAATCAGGGTTAGGCTCAGCGGGGCAGTACTTC. Amino acid sequence: CASSKSGLGSAGQYF.

V is TRBV7-2 and J is TRBJ1-2, with a weak D call TRBD1 (5 bases). Deletions cut 1 base from V and 8 bases from J, with 14 bases between. CDR1 SGHTA and CDR2 FQGNSA come from the germline V gene. This CDR3 region has 14 residues. DNA of the CDR3: TGTGCCAGCAGCTTAGACCCCGCGGGGCAGGGCTACACCTTC. It encodes CASSLDPAGQGYTF.

The chain links TRBV28 to TRBJ2-5, with 9 nucleotides matching TRBD2. Germline lookup yields CDR1 MDHEN and CDR2 SYDVKM. V shed 6 bases and J 2 bases; nucleotides not matched to a gene: 13. The CDR3 runs 17 residues. CDR3 region: CASSPPPGAGGQETQYF. As DNA, the CDR3 is TGTGCCAGCAGCCCCCCCCCAGGAGCGGGAGGTCAAGAGACCCAGTACTTC.

J is TRBJ1-4 and V is TRBV6-2 or TRBV6-3; D is uncertain. From germline, CDR1 is MNHEY and CDR2 SVGEGT. V shed 5 bases and J shed 5 bases, with 21 bases lying between them. This CDR3 spans 17 amino acids. The CDR3: CASSPLRQPLTNEKLFF. The CDR3 DNA reads TGTGCCAGCAGTCCACTTCGACAACCACTTACGAATGAAAAACTGTTTTTT.

V gene TRBV7-2 combines with J gene TRBJ1-2; TRBD1 matches 10 bases. V lost 4 bases and J lost 4; bases outside the gene matches: 9. The CDR3 consists of 16 residues. Germline CDR1 and CDR2: SGHTA and FQGNSA. CDR3 in amino acids: CASSSRGTGDGYGYTF. The DNA of the CDR3 is TGTGCCAGCAGCTCCCGCGGGACAGGGGATGGCTATGGCTACACCTTC. Full variable domain (missing parts from reference TRBV7-2 and TRBJ1-2): GAGVSQSPSNKVTEKGKDVELRCDPISGHTALYWYRQSLGQGLEFLIYFQGNSAPDKSGLPSDRFSAERTGGSVSTLTIQRTQQEDSAVYLCASSSRGTGDGYGYTFGSGTRLTVV.

V and J are TRBV10-3 and TRBJ1-1, with D possibly matching TRBD1 (6 bases). Trimming removed 6 bases at V and 1 base at J, with 9 bases between. CDR1 is ENHRY and CDR2 is SYGVKD in the germline V gene. The CDR3 consists of 13 residues. CDR3 nucleotides: TGTGCCATCAGCCGACAGGAGAACACTGAAGCTTTCTTT. Its protein product is CAISRQENTEAFF.

The V and J genes are TRBV21-1 and TRBJ1-5; the D call in the table, TRBD1, was not verified against the DNA. TRBV21-1 is a pseudogene. CDR3 length: 18 amino acids. The CDR3 nucleotides read TGTGCCAGCAGCAAAGTGAGGACAGGGATATACGGCAATCAGCCCCAGCATTTT. It yields the protein CASSKVRTGIYGNQPQHF.

J is TRBJ2-1 and V is TRBV19, with 11 bases aligning to TRBD2. This CDR3 contains 17 residues. The germline V gene encodes CDR1 LNHDA and CDR2 SQIVND (reference sequence). J was trimmed by 3 bases and V by 7 bases; bases with no gene match: 11. The CDR3 DNA follows: TGTGCCAGTACTACCATCGGACTAGCGGGCCACTACAATGAGCAGTTCTTC. Translating it yields CASTTIGLAGHYNEQFF.

The genes are TRBV28 and TRBJ1-5; TRBD1 aligns across 7 bases. Looked up from germline, CDR1 is MDHEN and CDR2 is SYDVKM. The ends lost 10 bases at V and 7 bases at J; junction bases unmatched: 7. The CDR3 totals 12 residues. CDR3 coding DNA: TGTGCCACCCGACAGGGTGAGCAGCCCCAGCATTTT. Translated, it gives CATRQGEQPQHF.

V and J are TRBV5-4 and TRBJ2-7; 8 bases map to TRBD2. Germline values: CDR1 SGHNT, CDR2 YYREEE (reference sequence). The CDR3 is 16 amino acids. With V trimmed by 4 bases and J by 2 bases, 11 bases remained unmatched. The CDR3 DNA is TGTGCCAGCAGCCCCGCCAGCGGGAGTTTAACCTACGAGCAGTACTTC. Translated, it gives CASSPASGSLTYEQYF. Combining the CDR3 with reference TRBV5-4 and TRBJ2-7 gives the whole variable domain ETGVTQSPTHLIKTRGQQVTLRCSSQSGHNTVSWYQQALGQGPQFIFQYYREEENGRGNFPPRFSGLQFPNYSSELNVNALELDDSALYLCASSPASGSLTYEQYFGPGTRLTVT.

The V call is TRBV5-1, the J call TRBJ1-2; possible D gene TRBD1, 5 bases. CDR1 SGHRS and CDR2 YFSETQ come from the germline V gene. V was shortened by 4 bases and J by 3 bases, with 13 bases between the two germline ends. This CDR3 is built from 14 residues. CDR3 protein: CASSMGVGDYGYTF. The CDR3 nucleotides read TGCGCCAGCAGCATGGGGGTCGGGGACTATGGCTACACCTTC. The full variable domain, in which reference TRBV5-1 and TRBJ1-2 provide the parts outside the CDR3, is KAGVTQTPRYLIKTRGQQVTLSCSPISGHRSVSWYQQTPGQGLQFLFEYFSETQRNKGNFPGRFSGRQFSNSRSEMNVSTLELGDSALYLCASSMGVGDYGYTFGSGTRLTVV.

The rearrangement links TRBV11-2 to TRBJ2-5; no reliable D call. Germline V gene sequence: CDR1 SGHAT, CDR2 FQNNGV. This CDR3 spans 14 amino acids. V gave up 2 bases and J gave up 2 bases, with 9 bases separating them. The CDR3 spells CASSLSAGQETQYF. In nucleotides, the CDR3 is TGTGCCAGCAGCTTATCGGCCGGGCAAGAGACCCAGTACTTC.

In its sample, this clone was seen once. This chain uses TRBV19 with TRBJ2-7; TRBD1 is a possible D gene (6 bases). Germline V CDR1 and CDR2: LNHDA, SQIVND (reference sequence). With 9 bases removed from V and 6 bases from J, the gap between germline ends came to 15 bases. CDR3 size: 12 residues. DNA of the CDR3: TGTGCCAGCACCGACAGGAGGAGCGAGCAGTACTTC. Its translation: CASTDRRSEQYF.

This rearrangement joins TRBV2 to TRBJ2-5; TRBD1 is a possible D gene (6 bases). This CDR3 region has 15 residues. The germline V and J ends were trimmed by 1 base and 4 bases, with 13 bases remaining between them. CDR1 is SNHLY, CDR2 FYNNEI, per germline. CDR3 coding DNA: TGTGCCAGCAGTGAAGATGGGACACTGGCAGAGACCCAGTACTTC. Its translation is CASSEDGTLAETQYF.

The rearrangement uses TRBV6-5 and TRBJ2-2, with D unclear. The CDR3 totals 13 residues. Germline assignment: CDR1 MNHEY and CDR2 SVGAGI. V lost 4 bases, J lost 5 bases, and 8 bases lay in between. DNA of the CDR3: TGTGCCAGCAGTTTCGCACAGACCGGGGAGCTGTTTTTT. This translates into CASSFAQTGELFF.

This clone was seen more than once but under ten times. The chain uses TRBV7-2 and TRBJ2-7; 9 bases map to TRBD2. The CDR3 consists of 14 residues. V shed 0 bases and J 3 bases; nucleotides not matched to a gene: 0. Germline V lookup: CDR1 SGHTA, CDR2 FQGNSA. This CDR3 is CASSLATSGYEQYF. Written as DNA, the CDR3 is TGTGCCAGCAGCTTAGCGACTAGCGGCTACGAGCAGTACTTC.